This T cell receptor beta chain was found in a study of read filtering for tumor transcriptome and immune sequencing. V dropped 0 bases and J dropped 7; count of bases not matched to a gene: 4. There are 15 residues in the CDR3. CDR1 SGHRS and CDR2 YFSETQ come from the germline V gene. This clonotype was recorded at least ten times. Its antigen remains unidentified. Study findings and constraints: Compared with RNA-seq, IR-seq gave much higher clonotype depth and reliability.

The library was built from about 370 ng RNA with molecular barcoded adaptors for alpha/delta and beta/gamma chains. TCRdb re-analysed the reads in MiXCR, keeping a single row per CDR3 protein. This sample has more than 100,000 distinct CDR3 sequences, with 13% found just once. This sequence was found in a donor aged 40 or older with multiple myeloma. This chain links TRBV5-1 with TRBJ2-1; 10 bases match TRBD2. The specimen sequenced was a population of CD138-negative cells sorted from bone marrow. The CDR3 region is CASSLALAGVNEQFF. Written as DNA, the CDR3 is TGCGCCAGCAGCTTGGCTCTAGCGGGGGTTAATGAGCAGTTCTTC. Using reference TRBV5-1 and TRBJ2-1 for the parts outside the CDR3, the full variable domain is KAGVTQTPRYLIKTRGQQVTLSCSPISGHRSVSWYQQTPGQGLQFLFEYFSETQRNKGNFPGRFSGRQFSNSRSEMNVSTLELGDSALYLCASSLALAGVNEQFFGPGTRLTVL.